Only a few counts were recorded for the clone carrying this TCR beta chain. The antigen remains undetermined. These data come from a study of T cell repertoires in cytomegalovirus infection. Study outcomes and limitations: Summed frequency of shared TCR beta families picked out CMV carriers who also had the relevant HLA.

TCRdb reanalysed the reads using MiXCR and keeps one entry per CDR3 protein. Of roughly 500,000 distinct CDR3 sequences in the sample, approximately 15% were seen once. Trimming removed 1 base from V and 8 bases from J; junction bases left unmatched: 7. The CDR3 is made up of 15 amino acids. Germline values: CDR1 SNHLY, CDR2 FYNNEI. V is TRBV2 and J is TRBJ2-1, with 8 bases identical to TRBD2. The material sequenced was CD8+ T cells from PBMCs. This clonotype was sampled from a human donor in good health (CMV status not recorded). Some clones in this sample may be carry-over from other donors' samples. The CDR3: CASSEGLAGSYEQFF. Written as DNA, the CDR3 is TGTGCCAGCAGTGAAGGGCTAGCGGGCTCCTATGAGCAGTTCTTC.